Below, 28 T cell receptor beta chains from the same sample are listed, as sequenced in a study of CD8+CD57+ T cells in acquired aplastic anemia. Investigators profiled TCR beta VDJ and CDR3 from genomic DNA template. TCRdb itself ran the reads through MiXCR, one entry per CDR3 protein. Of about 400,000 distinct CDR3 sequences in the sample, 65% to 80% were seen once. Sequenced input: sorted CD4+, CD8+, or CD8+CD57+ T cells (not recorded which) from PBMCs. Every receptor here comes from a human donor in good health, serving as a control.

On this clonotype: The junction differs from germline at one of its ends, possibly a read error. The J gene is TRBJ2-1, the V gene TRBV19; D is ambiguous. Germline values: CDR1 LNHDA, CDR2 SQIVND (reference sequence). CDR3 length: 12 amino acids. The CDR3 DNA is TGCGCCAGTTGCCTGTCCTACAATGAGCAGTTCTTC. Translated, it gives CASCLSYNEQFF. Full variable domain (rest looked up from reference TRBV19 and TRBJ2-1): DGGITQSPKYLFRKEGQNVTLSCEQNLNHDAMYWYRQDPGQGLRLIYYSQIVNDFQKGDIAEGYSVSREKKESFPLTVTSAQKNPTAFYLCASCLSYNEQFFGPGTRLTVL.

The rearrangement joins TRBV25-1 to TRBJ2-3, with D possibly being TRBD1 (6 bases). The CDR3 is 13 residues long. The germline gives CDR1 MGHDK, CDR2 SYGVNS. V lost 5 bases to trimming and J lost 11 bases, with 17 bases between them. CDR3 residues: CASSLAGADEQYF. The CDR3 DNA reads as TGTGCCAGCAGTTTAGCAGGGGCGGACGAGCAGTATTTT.

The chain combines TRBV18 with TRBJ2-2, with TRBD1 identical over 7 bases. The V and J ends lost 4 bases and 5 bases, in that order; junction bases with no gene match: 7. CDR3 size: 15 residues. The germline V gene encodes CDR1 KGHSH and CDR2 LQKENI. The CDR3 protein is CASSRLNRGTGELFF. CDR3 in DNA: TGTGCCAGCTCACGTTTAAACAGGGGAACCGGGGAGCTGTTTTTT.

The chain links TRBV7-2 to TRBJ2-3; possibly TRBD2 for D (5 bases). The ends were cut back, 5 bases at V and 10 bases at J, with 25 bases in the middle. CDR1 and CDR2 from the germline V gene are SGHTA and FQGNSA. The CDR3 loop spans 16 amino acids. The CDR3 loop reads CASSPTSGTTDTPQYF. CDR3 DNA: TGTGCCAGCAGCCCGACCAGCGGAACCACAGATACGCCGCAGTATTTT.

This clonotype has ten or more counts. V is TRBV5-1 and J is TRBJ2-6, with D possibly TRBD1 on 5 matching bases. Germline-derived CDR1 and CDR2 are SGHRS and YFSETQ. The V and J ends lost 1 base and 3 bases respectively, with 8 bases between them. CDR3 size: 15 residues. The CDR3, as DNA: TGCGCCAGCAGCTTGCAGGGTGTTGGGGCCAACGTCCTGACTTTC. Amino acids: CASSLQGVGANVLTF.

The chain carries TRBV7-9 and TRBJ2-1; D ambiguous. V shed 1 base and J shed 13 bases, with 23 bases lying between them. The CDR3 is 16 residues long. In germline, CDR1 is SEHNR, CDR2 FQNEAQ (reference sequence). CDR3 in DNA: TGTGCCAGCAGCTTAGAATTTTCAGATACGCAGTATTTTCAGTTCTTC. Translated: CASSLEFSDTQYFQFF.

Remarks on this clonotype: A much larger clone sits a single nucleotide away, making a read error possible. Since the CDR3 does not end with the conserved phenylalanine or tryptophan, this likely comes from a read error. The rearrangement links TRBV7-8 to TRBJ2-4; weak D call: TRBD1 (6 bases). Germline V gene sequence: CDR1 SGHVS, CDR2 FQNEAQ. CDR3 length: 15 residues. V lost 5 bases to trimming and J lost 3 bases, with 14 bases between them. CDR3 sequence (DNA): TGTGCCAGCAGCCCAAACAGGGTCGTCAAAAACATTCAGTACTGC. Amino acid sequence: CASSPNRVVKNIQYC.

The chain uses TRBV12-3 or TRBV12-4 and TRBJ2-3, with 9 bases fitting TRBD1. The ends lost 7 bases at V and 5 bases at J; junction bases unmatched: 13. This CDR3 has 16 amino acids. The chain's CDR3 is CASKLRPGQGEDTQYF. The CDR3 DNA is TGTGCCAGCAAGCTCAGACCGGGACAGGGTGAAGATACGCAGTATTTT.

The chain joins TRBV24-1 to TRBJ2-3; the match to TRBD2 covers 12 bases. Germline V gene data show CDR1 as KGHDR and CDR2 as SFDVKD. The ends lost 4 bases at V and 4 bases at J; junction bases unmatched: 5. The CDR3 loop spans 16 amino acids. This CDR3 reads CATSDTTSGSPDTQYF. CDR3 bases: TGTGCCACCAGTGACACGACTAGCGGGAGCCCAGATACGCAGTATTTT.

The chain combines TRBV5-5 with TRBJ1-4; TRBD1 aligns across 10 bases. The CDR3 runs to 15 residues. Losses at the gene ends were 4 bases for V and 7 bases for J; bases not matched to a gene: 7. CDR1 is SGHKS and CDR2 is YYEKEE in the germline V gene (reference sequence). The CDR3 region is CASSTGDRGREKLFF. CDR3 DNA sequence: TGTGCCAGCAGCACGGGGGACAGGGGCCGTGAAAAACTGTTTTTT.

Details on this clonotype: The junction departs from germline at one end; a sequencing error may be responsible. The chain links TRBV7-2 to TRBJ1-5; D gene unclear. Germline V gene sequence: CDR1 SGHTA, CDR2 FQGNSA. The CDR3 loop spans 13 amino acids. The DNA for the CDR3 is TGTGCCAGCAGCTTAGACGGAGGTGTTACTGAGGCTTTC. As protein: CASSLDGGVTEAF.

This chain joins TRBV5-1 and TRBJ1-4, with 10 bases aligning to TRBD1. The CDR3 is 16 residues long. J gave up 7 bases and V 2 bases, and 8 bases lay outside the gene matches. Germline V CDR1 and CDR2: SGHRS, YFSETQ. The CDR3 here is CASSFGDRGRGEKLFF. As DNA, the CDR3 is TGCGCCAGCAGCTTCGGTGACAGGGGGCGCGGTGAAAAACTGTTTTTT.

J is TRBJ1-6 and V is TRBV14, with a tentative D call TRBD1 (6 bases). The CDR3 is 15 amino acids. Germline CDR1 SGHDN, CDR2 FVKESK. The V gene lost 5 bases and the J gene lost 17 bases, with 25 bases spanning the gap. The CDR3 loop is CASSARARGNEPFHF. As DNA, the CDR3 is TGTGCCAGCAGCGCGCGGGCCAGGGGCAATGAGCCGTTCCACTTT.

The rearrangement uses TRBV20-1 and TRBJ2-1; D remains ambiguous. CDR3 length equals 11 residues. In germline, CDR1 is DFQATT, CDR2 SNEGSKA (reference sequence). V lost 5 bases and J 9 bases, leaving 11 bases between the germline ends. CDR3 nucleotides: TGCAGTGCTGCACCCGGATCTGAGCAGTTCTTC. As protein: CSAAPGSEQFF.

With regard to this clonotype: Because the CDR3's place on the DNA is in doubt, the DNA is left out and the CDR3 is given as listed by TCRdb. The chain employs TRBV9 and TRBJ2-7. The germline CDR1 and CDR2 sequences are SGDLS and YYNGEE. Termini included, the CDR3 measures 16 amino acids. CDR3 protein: CASSIGSYGYTFEQYF.

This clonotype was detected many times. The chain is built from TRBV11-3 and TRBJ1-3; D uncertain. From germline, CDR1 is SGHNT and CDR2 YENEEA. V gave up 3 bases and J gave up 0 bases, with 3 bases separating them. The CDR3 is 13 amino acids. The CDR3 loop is CASSFPSGNTIYF. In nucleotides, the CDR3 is TGTGCCAGCAGCTTCCCCTCTGGAAACACCATATATTTT.

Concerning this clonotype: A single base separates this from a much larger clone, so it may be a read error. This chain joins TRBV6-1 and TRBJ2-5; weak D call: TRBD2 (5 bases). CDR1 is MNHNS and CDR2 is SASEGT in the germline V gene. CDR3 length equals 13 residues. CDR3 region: CASIARRWETQCF. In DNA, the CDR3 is TGTGCCAGCATTGCCCGAAGGTGGGAGACCCAGTGCTTC.

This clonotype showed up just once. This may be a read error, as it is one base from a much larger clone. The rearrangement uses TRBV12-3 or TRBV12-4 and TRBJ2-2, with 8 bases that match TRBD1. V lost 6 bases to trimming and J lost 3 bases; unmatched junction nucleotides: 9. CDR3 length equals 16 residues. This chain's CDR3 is CASSPPRDRYTGELFF. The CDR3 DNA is TGTGCCAGCAGCCCTCCACGGGACAGGTACACCGGGGAGCTGTTTTTT.

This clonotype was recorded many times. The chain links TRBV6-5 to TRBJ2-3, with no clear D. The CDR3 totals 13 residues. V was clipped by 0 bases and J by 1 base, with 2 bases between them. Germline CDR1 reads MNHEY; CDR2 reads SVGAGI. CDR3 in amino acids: CASSYSGTDTQYF. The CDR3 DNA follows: TGTGCCAGCAGTTACTCTGGCACAGATACGCAGTATTTT.

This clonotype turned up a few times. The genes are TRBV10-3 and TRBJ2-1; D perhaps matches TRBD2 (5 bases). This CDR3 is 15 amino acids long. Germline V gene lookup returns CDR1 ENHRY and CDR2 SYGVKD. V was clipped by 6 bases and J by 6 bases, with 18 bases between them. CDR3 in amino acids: CAISFDVRGGNEQFF. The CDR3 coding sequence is TGTGCCATCAGCTTTGACGTTCGGGGTGGCAATGAGCAGTTCTTC.

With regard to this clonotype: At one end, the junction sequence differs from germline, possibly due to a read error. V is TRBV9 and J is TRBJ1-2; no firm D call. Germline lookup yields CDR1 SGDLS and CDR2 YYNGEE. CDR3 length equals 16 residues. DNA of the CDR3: TGCGCCAGCAGCTTGGGTTATCGGCAGGCTAATTCACGCTACACCTTC. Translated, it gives CASSLGYRQANSRYTF.

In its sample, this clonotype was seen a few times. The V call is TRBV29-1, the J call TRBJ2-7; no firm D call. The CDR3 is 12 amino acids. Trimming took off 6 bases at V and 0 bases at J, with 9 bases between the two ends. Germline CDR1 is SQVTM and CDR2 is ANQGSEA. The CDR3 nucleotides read TGCAGCGTGGCGGTTCTCTCCTACGAGCAGTACTTC. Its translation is CSVAVLSYEQYF.

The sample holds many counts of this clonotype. The CDR3 sequence is CASSEALLGAGGKAEAFF. The CDR3 nucleotides are TGTGCCAGCAGTGAAGCGCTTTTAGGGGCAGGGGGCAAGGCTGAAGCTTTCTTT. V gene TRBV6-1 combines with J gene TRBJ1-1; 8 nucleotides align to TRBD1. The CDR3 runs 18 residues. J gave up 6 bases and V 0 bases, and 15 bases lay outside the gene matches. Germline V gene sequence: CDR1 MNHNS, CDR2 SASEGT.

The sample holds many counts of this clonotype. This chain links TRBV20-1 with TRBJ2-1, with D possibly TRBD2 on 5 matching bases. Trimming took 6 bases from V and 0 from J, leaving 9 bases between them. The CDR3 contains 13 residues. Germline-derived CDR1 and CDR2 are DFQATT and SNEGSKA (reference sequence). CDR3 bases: TGCAGTGCGGAGACTACCTCCTACAATGAGCAGTTCTTC. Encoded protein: CSAETTSYNEQFF.

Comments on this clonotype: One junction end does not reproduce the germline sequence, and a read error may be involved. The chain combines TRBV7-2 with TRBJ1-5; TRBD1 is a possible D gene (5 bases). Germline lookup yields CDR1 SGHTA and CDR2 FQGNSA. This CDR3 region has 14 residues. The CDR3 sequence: CASSGDRAQHQHFF. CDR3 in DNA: TGTGCCAGCAGCGGAGACAGAGCCCAGCACCAGCATTTTTTT.

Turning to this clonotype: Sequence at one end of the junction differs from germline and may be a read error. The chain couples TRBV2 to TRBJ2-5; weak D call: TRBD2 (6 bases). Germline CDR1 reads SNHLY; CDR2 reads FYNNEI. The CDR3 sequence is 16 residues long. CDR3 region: CARRRSRGRRRTDKRF. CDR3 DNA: TGTGCCAGACGCCGAAGCCGGGGGAGGAGACGCACAGACAAGCGCTTC. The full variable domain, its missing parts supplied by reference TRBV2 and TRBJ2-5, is EPEVTQTPSHQVTQMGQEVILRCVPISNHLYFYWYRQILGQKVEFLVSFYNNEISEKSEIFDDQFSVERPDGSNFTLKIRSTKLEDSAMYFCARRRSRGRRRTDKRFGPGTRLLVL.

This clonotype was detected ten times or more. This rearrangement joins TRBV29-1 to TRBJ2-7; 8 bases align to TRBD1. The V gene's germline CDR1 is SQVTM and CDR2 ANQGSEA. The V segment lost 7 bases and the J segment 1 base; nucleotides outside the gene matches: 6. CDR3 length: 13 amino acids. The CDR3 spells CSAGRTGSYEQYF. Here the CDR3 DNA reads TGCAGCGCCGGTCGGACAGGGTCCTACGAGCAGTACTTC.

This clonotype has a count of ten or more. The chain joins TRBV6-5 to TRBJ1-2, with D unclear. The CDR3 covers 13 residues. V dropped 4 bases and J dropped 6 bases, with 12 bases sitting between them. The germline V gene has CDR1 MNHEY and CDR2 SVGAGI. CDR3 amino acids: CASSFQQYDGYTF. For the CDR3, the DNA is TGTGCCAGCAGTTTTCAACAGTACGATGGCTACACCTTC.